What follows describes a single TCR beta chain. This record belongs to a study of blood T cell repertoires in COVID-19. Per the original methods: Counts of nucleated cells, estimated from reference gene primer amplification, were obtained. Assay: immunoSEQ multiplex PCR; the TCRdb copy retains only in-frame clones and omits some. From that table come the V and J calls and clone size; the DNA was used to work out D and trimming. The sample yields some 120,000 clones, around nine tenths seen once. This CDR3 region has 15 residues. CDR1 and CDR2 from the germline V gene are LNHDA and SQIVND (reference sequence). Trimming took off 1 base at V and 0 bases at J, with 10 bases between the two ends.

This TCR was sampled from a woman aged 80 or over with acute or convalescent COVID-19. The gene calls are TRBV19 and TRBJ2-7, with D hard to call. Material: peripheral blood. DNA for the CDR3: TGTGCCAGTAGTATAGGCGGATTGAGCTCCTACGAGCAGTACTTC. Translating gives CASSIGGLSSYEQYF.